A single sample gave rise to the 15 T cell receptor beta chains below, sequenced in a study of CD8+ T cells in alopecia areata. Isolated RNA was reverse transcribed into cDNA used as the sequencing template. Here immunoSEQ multiplex PCR was the method, and the copy in TCRdb shows in-frame clones only, minus some. The table shows fewer than 250,000 clones, with 57% occurring only once. This material consisted of CD4+ T cells sorted from blood, taken at week 0. The receptors were gathered from a human donor with alopecia areata.

This clone showed up just once. The V gene is TRBV7-9, the J gene TRBJ2-1; perhaps TRBD2 as D (5 bases). Per the germline V gene, CDR1 is SEHNR and CDR2 is FQNEAQ (reference sequence). V was cut by 8 bases and J by 0 bases, with 14 bases left in between. The length of the CDR3 is 15 residues. Here the CDR3 reads CASYTGGSSYNEQFF. The CDR3 coding sequence is TGTGCCAGCTACACTGGAGGAAGCTCCTACAATGAGCAGTTCTTC. The whole variable domain, remainder taken from reference TRBV7-9 and TRBJ2-1, is DTGVSQNPRHKITKRGQNVTFRCDPISEHNRLYWYRQTLGQGPEFLTYFQNEAQLEKSRLLSDRFSAERPKGSFSTLEIQRTEQGDSAMYLCASYTGGSSYNEQFFGPGTRLTVL.

The V and J genes are TRBV9 and TRBJ1-1; D is undetermined. Germline V gene sequence: CDR1 SGDLS, CDR2 YYNGEE. This CDR3 has 15 residues. Between the trimmed V and J ends, which lost 0 bases and 2 bases, there was a span of 11 bases. CDR3 in amino acids: CASSVEGNPNTEAFF. Here the CDR3 DNA reads TGTGCCAGCAGCGTAGAGGGCAACCCAAACACTGAAGCTTTCTTT.

The gene calls are TRBV4-1 and TRBJ1-1; weak D call: TRBD1 (6 bases). The CDR3 consists of 16 residues. Trimming shortened V by 3 bases and J by 1 base, and 15 bases separated the two germline ends. Germline-derived CDR1 and CDR2 are MGHRA and YSYEKL. CDR3: CASSQLQGKENTEAFF. DNA of the CDR3: TGCGCCAGCAGCCAGCTACAGGGAAAGGAGAACACTGAAGCTTTCTTT.

The rearrangement links TRBV7-2 to TRBJ2-3; D is perhaps TRBD1 (6 bases). Germline values: CDR1 SGHTA, CDR2 FQGNSA. Trimming removed 4 bases at V and 3 bases at J, with 8 bases between. The CDR3 spans 13 residues. Here the CDR3 reads CASSSGQTDTQYF. CDR3 sequence (DNA): TGTGCCAGCAGCTCAGGACAGACAGATACGCAGTATTTT.

This clone has just a few counts. The J gene is TRBJ1-4, the V gene TRBV29-1; 8 nucleotides match TRBD1. The germline gives CDR1 SQVTM, CDR2 ANQGSEA. Unmatched junction bases numbered 6, after V lost 7 bases and J lost 8 bases. This CDR3 region has 12 residues. The chain's CDR3 is CSATGEQEKLFF. The CDR3 DNA is TGCAGCGCGACAGGGGAACAGGAAAAACTGTTTTTT.

The chain links TRBV5-6 to TRBJ2-6; D uncertain. The germline V gene has CDR1 SGHDT and CDR2 YYEEEE. The CDR3 is 13 residues long. V was clipped by 4 bases and J by 5 bases, with 7 bases between them. The CDR3 DNA reads as TGTGCCAGCAGCCTCAGGAGGGCCAACGTCCTGACTTTC. This gives the protein CASSLRRANVLTF.

V is TRBV19 and J is TRBJ2-7; 12 nucleotides agree with TRBD1. Trimming took 5 bases from V and 3 from J; bases not matched to a gene: 5. From germline, CDR1 is LNHDA and CDR2 SQIVND (reference sequence). The CDR3 covers 15 residues. The CDR3: CASSPRDRGLYEQYF. The CDR3 DNA follows: TGTGCCAGTAGTCCCCGGGACAGGGGGCTCTACGAGCAGTACTTC.

This clone was seen more than once but under ten times. The chain is built from TRBV4-1 and TRBJ1-2; 8 nucleotides match TRBD1. Germline CDR1 MGHRA, CDR2 YSYEKL. V lost 4 bases to trimming and J lost 3 bases; unmatched junction nucleotides: 4. This CDR3 is 14 amino acids long. CDR3 sequence reads: CASSRQGLDYGYTF. DNA of the CDR3: TGCGCCAGCAGCCGACAGGGGCTTGACTATGGCTACACCTTC.

Notes on this clone: The identical CDR3 is also encoded by other nucleotide sequences in the sample. The CDR3 region is CASSLANSPLHF. DNA for the CDR3: TGTGCCAGCAGCTTAGCGAATTCACCCCTCCACTTT. V and J are TRBV7-9 and TRBJ1-6; D is unresolved. CDR1 is SEHNR and CDR2 is FQNEAQ in the germline V gene (reference sequence). This CDR3 region has 12 residues. V gave up 0 bases and J gave up 7 bases, with 1 base separating them. Full variable domain (rest looked up from reference TRBV7-9 and TRBJ1-6): DTGVSQNPRHKITKRGQNVTFRCDPISEHNRLYWYRQTLGQGPEFLTYFQNEAQLEKSRLLSDRFSAERPKGSFSTLEIQRTEQGDSAMYLCASSLANSPLHFGNGTRLTVT.

V usage is TRBV28 and J usage is TRBJ2-2, with 9 positions matching TRBD1. J gave up 6 bases and V 2 bases, and 7 bases lay outside the gene matches. Germline V gene sequence: CDR1 MDHEN, CDR2 SYDVKM. The CDR3 runs 16 residues. CDR3 nucleotide sequence: TGTGCCAGCAGTTTACCGGGACAGGGTATGCCCGGGGAGCTGTTTTTT. It codes for CASSLPGQGMPGELFF.

The V call is TRBV9, the J call TRBJ1-2, with D possibly matching TRBD1 (6 bases). This CDR3 has 15 amino acids. Germline V gene sequence: CDR1 SGDLS, CDR2 YYNGEE. V lost 6 bases and J 2 bases, leaving 17 bases between the germline ends. The CDR3, as DNA: TGTGCCAGCAAGAGGACAGCCGTACCAAACTATGGCTACACCTTC. Amino acid sequence: CASKRTAVPNYGYTF.

In its sample, this clone was seen a few times. The V and J genes are TRBV11-2 and TRBJ2-7, with TRBD2 matching over 10 bases. Unmatched junction bases numbered 2, after V lost 3 bases and J lost 0 bases. Germline V lookup: CDR1 SGHAT, CDR2 FQNNGV. This CDR3 has 15 amino acids. The CDR3 coding sequence is TGTGCCAGCAGCTTTTCTAGCGGGAGCTCCTACGAGCAGTACTTC. Translated: CASSFSSGSSYEQYF.

V gene TRBV9 combines with J gene TRBJ2-1; 10 positions match TRBD2. Trimming removed 0 bases from V and 3 bases from J; junction bases left unmatched: 3. The CDR3 is made up of 16 amino acids. Germline V gene lookup returns CDR1 SGDLS and CDR2 YYNGEE. The CDR3 coding sequence is TGTGCCAGCAGCGTAGCGGAGCGGGGGGGCTACAATGAGCAGTTCTTC. Translated: CASSVAERGGYNEQFF.

The sample holds a few counts of this clone. The chain uses TRBV20-1 and TRBJ1-2; perhaps TRBD1 as D (6 bases). Germline CDR1 and CDR2: DFQATT and SNEGSKA (reference sequence). The CDR3 length is 11 residues. V was shortened by 3 bases and J by 7 bases, with 9 bases between the two germline ends. The CDR3 loop is CSARSRGGYTF. The CDR3 nucleotides read TGCAGTGCTAGGTCCAGGGGTGGCTACACCTTC.

Only one count was recorded for this clone. This rearrangement joins TRBV30 to TRBJ1-4; D is uncertain. The CDR3 loop spans 13 amino acids. Trimming pared 2 bases from V and 7 bases from J, leaving 11 bases between. Germline V CDR1 and CDR2: GTSNPN, SVGIG (reference sequence). The CDR3 DNA follows: TGTGCCTGGAGTCCAGGTCCGAGTGAAAAACTGTTTTTT. It encodes CAWSPGPSEKLFF. Supplemented by reference TRBV30 and TRBJ1-4, the full variable domain reads SQTIHQWPATLVQPVGSPLSLECTVEGTSNPNLYWYRQAAGRGLQLLFYSVGIGQISSEVPQNLSASRPQDRQFILSSKKLLLSDSGFYLCAWSPGPSEKLFFGSGTQLSVL.